Each of the 15 T cell receptor beta chains below was sequenced from the same sample in a study of CD8+CD57+ T cells in acquired aplastic anemia. Patients chosen for sequencing had shown CD8+CD57+ cell expansion by flow cytometry. The template for TCR beta VDJ and CDR3 sequence profiling was genomic DNA. In TCRdb, the reads were re-called with MiXCR into one record per CDR3 protein. The sample has 300,000 or so distinct CDR3 sequences, under 65% seen once. Sequencing input: sorted CD4+, CD8+, or CD8+CD57+ T cells (not recorded which) from PBMCs. These TCRs come from a human donor with aplastic anemia.

This clonotype came up once. The chain carries TRBV7-9 and TRBJ1-4; TRBD1 agrees at 12 bases. Germline assignment: CDR1 SEHNR and CDR2 FQNEAQ (reference sequence). The J segment lost 6 bases and the V segment lost 5 bases, leaving 7 bases of the junction unmatched. The CDR3 has 16 residues. The CDR3, as DNA: TGTGCCAGCAGCAACCGGGGACAGGGGGCTTATGAAAAACTGTTTTTT. Translation gives CASSNRGQGAYEKLFF.

In its sample, this clonotype was seen many times. The gene calls are TRBV7-9 and TRBJ2-5; 12 nucleotides align to TRBD2. V was pared by 5 bases and J by 5 bases, with 6 bases of the junction left unmatched. This CDR3 has 15 residues. CDR1 SEHNR and CDR2 FQNEAQ come from the germline V gene (reference sequence). The CDR3 loop reads CASSPLAGGSETQYF. CDR3 bases: TGTGCCAGCAGCCCCCTAGCGGGGGGGTCGGAGACCCAGTACTTC.

The J gene is TRBJ2-1, the V gene TRBV5-1, with D perhaps matching TRBD1 (5 bases). CDR3 length: 14 residues. V lost 8 bases and J 0 bases, leaving 12 bases between the germline ends. Looked up from germline, CDR1 is SGHRS and CDR2 is YFSETQ. The CDR3 sequence is CASNRQSSYNEQFF. In nucleotides, the CDR3 is TGCGCCAGTAACAGGCAGAGCTCCTACAATGAGCAGTTCTTC.

The chain uses TRBV7-8 and TRBJ2-1; D unresolved. V lost 0 bases, J lost 5 bases, and 17 bases lay in between. This CDR3 region has 17 residues. Per germline, CDR1 SGHVS and CDR2 FQNEAQ. CDR3 loop: CASSLAPMVQRNNEQFF. The CDR3 nucleotides are TGTGCCAGCAGCTTAGCGCCTATGGTCCAAAGGAACAATGAGCAGTTCTTC.

This clonotype has at least ten counts. The chain has TRBV6-2 or TRBV6-3 and TRBJ2-7, with D perhaps matching TRBD2 (5 bases). From germline, CDR1 is MNHEY and CDR2 SVGEGT. The CDR3 consists of 15 residues. The V gene lost 0 bases and the J gene lost 2 bases, with 11 bases spanning the gap. The CDR3 sequence: CASSYSSRATYEQYF. The CDR3 coding sequence is TGTGCCAGCAGTTACTCCTCGCGGGCTACCTACGAGCAGTACTTC.

The CDR3 coding sequence is TGTGCCAGCAGTGCCCCCGGGACCCTACACAGGAGCTTTACCTTC. Its protein product is CASSAPGTLHRSFTF. This chain links TRBV25-1 with TRBJ1-2, with D possibly matching TRBD1 (5 bases). The germline gives CDR1 MGHDK, CDR2 SYGVNS. V shed 4 bases and J shed 14 bases, with 26 bases lying between them. The CDR3 consists of 15 residues.

This clonotype was detected many times. CDR3 sequence (DNA): TGTGCCAGCATGAGAGGGACAGATGGTAGTGGCTACACCTTC. It codes for CASMRGTDGSGYTF. The chain uses TRBV10-3 and TRBJ1-2, with 7 bases identical to TRBD1. The germline V gene has CDR1 ENHRY and CDR2 SYGVKD. Trimming took 10 bases from V and 7 from J; bases not matched to a gene: 15. This CDR3 contains 14 residues.

The chain joins TRBV7-6 to TRBJ2-6; D might be TRBD1 (5 bases). The CDR3 totals 17 residues. Looked up from germline, CDR1 is SGHVS and CDR2 is FNYEAQ. The V end lost 10 bases, the J end lost 2 bases, and 21 bases lay between the germline ends. CDR3 coding DNA: TGTGCCACCCCCTCTGACAGCGCGACTCCTGGGGCCAACGTCCTGACTTTC. Protein product: CATPSDSATPGANVLTF.

This sequence joins TRBV7-3 and TRBJ2-3; D may be TRBD1 or TRBD2 (5 bases each). The CDR3 has 15 amino acids. In germline, CDR1 is SGHTA, CDR2 FQGTGA. Trimming shortened V by 2 bases and J by 1 base, and 10 bases separated the two germline ends. In nucleotides, the CDR3 is TGTGCCAGCAGCTTATGGGGGAGAGGCACAGATACGCAGTATTTT. Its translation is CASSLWGRGTDTQYF.

This clonotype was seen at least ten times. The CDR3 here is CSAGPSSYEQYF. CDR3 bases: TGCAGTGCTGGTCCCTCGAGCTACGAGCAGTACTTC. This chain joins TRBV20-1 and TRBJ2-7; no definite D call. Trimming removed 5 bases at V and 3 bases at J, with 11 bases between. Germline V gene sequence: CDR1 DFQATT, CDR2 SNEGSKA (reference sequence). The CDR3 consists of 12 residues.

The chain is built from TRBV2 and TRBJ2-7; D is possibly TRBD2 (5 bases). Trimming shortened V by 5 bases and J by 3 bases, and 8 bases separated the two germline ends. Germline V CDR1 and CDR2: SNHLY, FYNNEI. The CDR3 is 12 amino acids. The CDR3 sequence: CASSWGDYEQYF. The CDR3 region has the DNA TGTGCCAGCAGTTGGGGAGACTACGAGCAGTACTTC. Filled out from reference TRBV2 and TRBJ2-7, the complete variable domain reads EPEVTQTPSHQVTQMGQEVILRCVPISNHLYFYWYRQILGQKVEFLVSFYNNEISEKSEIFDDQFSVERPDGSNFTLKIRSTKLEDSAMYFCASSWGDYEQYFGPGTRLTVT.

This clonotype was counted many times. This chain joins TRBV6-2 or TRBV6-3 and TRBJ2-5, with 8 bases that match TRBD2. The J segment lost 2 bases and the V segment lost 5 bases, leaving 4 bases of the junction unmatched. There are 14 residues in the CDR3. Germline CDR1 and CDR2: MNHEY and SVGEGT. The CDR3 DNA is TGTGCCAGCAGTGTAAGCGGGGGACAAGAGACCCAGTACTTC. This codes for CASSVSGGQETQYF.

This chain uses TRBV15 with TRBJ1-3, with 7 bases that match TRBD1. The CDR3 loop spans 15 amino acids. Germline values: CDR1 LNHNV, CDR2 YYDKDF (reference sequence). With 1 base clipped from V and 2 bases from J, the junction kept 2 bases outside the gene matches. DNA of the CDR3: TGTGCCACCAGCAGAGGGGGACAGACTGGAAACACCATATATTTT. It translates to CATSRGGQTGNTIYF.

This clonotype has ten or more counts. The chain employs TRBV6-5 and TRBJ2-5; possible D gene TRBD2, 5 bases. CDR1 MNHEY and CDR2 SVGAGI come from the germline V gene. The V gene lost 2 bases and the J gene lost 2 bases, with 9 bases spanning the gap. This CDR3 is built from 14 residues. In nucleotides, the CDR3 is TGTGCCAGCAGTTACCGATCGGGACAAGAGACCCAGTACTTC. It is translated as CASSYRSGQETQYF.

The rearrangement links TRBV7-2 to TRBJ2-5; a weak D match, TRBD2 (7 bases). CDR1 and CDR2 from the germline V gene are SGHTA and FQGNSA. Trimming pared 5 bases from V and 2 bases from J, leaving 21 bases between. This CDR3 has 17 amino acids. CDR3 in DNA: TGTGCCAGCAGCCAATTAGTGGGGGGGCTAAGACAAGAGACCCAGTACTTC. This sequence encodes CASSQLVGGLRQETQYF.